These T cell receptor beta chains were read from a single sample in a study of regulatory T cells in long-lasting Graves disease. TCRdb passed the multiplex PCR reads through MiXCR, listing each CDR3 protein once. The sample contains about 500,000 distinct CDR3 sequences, roughly 17% of which appear only once. This sample was shared with a second study, whose subject was T cells in Graves' hyperthyroidism and ophthalmopathy.

The source material was peripheral blood mononuclear cells (PBMCs), sampled at new diagnosis, from a patient treated with antithyroid drugs. The receptor set was obtained from a man aged 35 to 55 with Graves disease. Each CDR3 is given with its conserved first and last residue. The D gene is left open where the match is weak. Part of the rows lack a size; the others show once, few, many or a class for expanded clones.

V	size	D	J	DNA	CDR3
TRBV5-1	many	TRBD2	TRBJ2-3	TGTGCCAGCAGCTCTGATAGCGGGACCTTCACAGATACGCAGTATTTT	CASSSDSGTFTDTQYF
TRBV10-2	few	TRBD2	TRBJ2-1	TGCGCCAGCAGTGAGATTGGCGGGAGAAAGGACTACAATGAGCAGTTCTTC	CASSEIGGRKDYNEQFF
TRBV7-2	many	NA	TRBJ1-1	TGTGCCAGCAGCTCCTATTTTGGGACTGAAGCTTTCTTT	CASSSYFGTEAFF
TRBV5-6	few	TRBD2	TRBJ2-1	TGTGCCAGCAGCTCACTAGCGAGTTCCTACAATGAGCAGTTCTTC	CASSSLASSYNEQFF
TRBV9	few	NA	TRBJ2-2	TGTGCCAGCAGCGTAGACAGGGACACCGGGGAGCTGTTTTTT	CASSVDRDTGELFF
TRBV6-2/TRBV6-3	few	TRBD1	TRBJ2-7	TGTGCCAGCAGCTTCGCCGGGACAGGGGTGCACTTC	CASSFAGTGVHF
TRBV12-3/TRBV12-4	few	TRBD2	TRBJ2-5	TGTGCCGGCAGCCAGCTCAGACTAGCGGGAGAAGAGACCCAGTACTTC	CAGSQLRLAGEETQYF
TRBV20-1	many	NA	TRBJ2-7	TGCAGTGCTATTGCACAGGGAGACCGGGAGCAGTACTTC	CSAIAQGDREQYF
TRBV11-2	many	TRBD2	TRBJ2-7	TGTGCCAGCAGCACCGGACTAGTTCCTACCTACGAGCAGTACTTC	CASSTGLVPTYEQYF
TRBV5-1	few	NA	TRBJ2-7	TGCGCCAGCAGCTTGGCCACAGGCACCTACGAGCAGTACTTC	CASSLATGTYEQYF
TRBV20-1	NA	TRBD1	TRBJ1-3	TGCAGTGCTCCGACGACAGGGGGAGCGTCTGGAAACACCATATATTTT	CSAPTTGGASGNTIYF
TRBV28	NA	NA	TRBJ2-6	TGTGCCAGCAGTCCTTATCAGACAGGGACTGGGGCCAGCGTCCTGACTTTC	CASSPYQTGTGASVLTF
TRBV19	few	NA	TRBJ1-5	TGTGCCAGTACCCTCAACCCCGACGGTAGCAATCAGCCCCAGCATTTT	CASTLNPDGSNQPQHF
TRBV20-1	few	NA	TRBJ2-3	TGCAGTGCAAAAAGAGCCACAGATACGCAGTATTTT	CSAKRATDTQYF
TRBV20-1	few	TRBD2	TRBJ2-7	TGCAGTGCTAGGCCCCTAGCGGGCTACGAGCAGTACTTC	CSARPLAGYEQYF
TRBV5-1	NA	TRBD2	TRBJ2-3	TGCGCCAGCAGCTCGGGACTAGCGGGAGGTACCCCTGGCACAGATACGCAGTATTTT	CASSSGLAGGTPGTDTQYF
TRBV13	many	TRBD1	TRBJ1-6	TGTGCCAGCAGCTTAGGATATACCGGGACAGGGACGACTAATTCACCCCTCCACTTT	CASSLGYTGTGTTNSPLHF
TRBV28	many	NA	TRBJ2-7	TGTGCCAGCAGTCCCATAGGGGGGGACGACGAGCAGTACTTC	CASSPIGGDDEQYF
TRBV30	many	NA	TRBJ2-2	TGTGCCTGGGCCGGCTCGACTATTAACACCGGGGAGCTGTTTTTT	CAWAGSTINTGELFF
TRBV28	many	TRBD2	TRBJ2-1	TGTGCCAGCAGCGATCCGGGACTAGCGGGAGGGAGTGAGCAGTTCTTC	CASSDPGLAGGSEQFF
TRBV3-1	once	TRBD2	TRBJ2-5	TGTGCCAGCGACCGGGCGGGAGATGAGACCCAGTACTTC	CASDRAGDETQYF
TRBV27	many	NA	TRBJ2-7	TGTGCCAGCATACGGGTCGGGACAAACTCCTACGAGCAGTACTTC	CASIRVGTNSYEQYF
TRBV2	many	TRBD1	TRBJ1-6	TGTGCCAGCAGTGATAAGGGACAGTATAATTCACCCCTCCACTTT	CASSDKGQYNSPLHF
TRBV7-8	many	NA	TRBJ1-1	TGTGCCAGCAGCTTAGCGCGAACTCCGAGGGGAACTGAAGCTTTCTTT	CASSLARTPRGTEAFF
TRBV19	few	NA	TRBJ1-3	TGTGCCAGTATCCGGGATTTCTCTGGAAACACCATATATTTT	CASIRDFSGNTIYF
TRBV7-9	many	TRBD2	TRBJ2-5	TGTGCCAGCAGCCCCCGACTAGCGGAGTACCAAGAGACCCAGTACTTC	CASSPRLAEYQETQYF
TRBV5-1	NA	NA	TRBJ2-2	TGCGCCAGCAGGGGGGGCGGCACCGGGGAGCTGTTTTTT	CASRGGGTGELFF
TRBV6-1	NA	NA	TRBJ1-3	TGTGCCAGCAGTGAAGCCGATTCTGGAAACACCATATATTTT	CASSEADSGNTIYF
TRBV18	few	TRBD1	TRBJ2-1	TGTGCCAGCTCCCTCACTAAAAAGACAGGGGAGGTCAATGAGCAGTTCTTC	CASSLTKKTGEVNEQFF
TRBV7-9	NA	NA	TRBJ2-2	TGTGCCAGCAGCTTAGTATCGGCCGTGGGGGAGCTGTTTTTT	CASSLVSAVGELFF
TRBV6-2/TRBV6-3	NA	TRBD1	TRBJ1-5	TGTGCCAGCAGCAAGACAGGGGGCCTCCATCAGCCCCAGCATTTT	CASSKTGGLHQPQHF
TRBV9	few	NA	TRBJ2-1	TGTGCCAGCAGCCCCCGGGGGACAACCTTTTACAATGAGCAGTTCTTC	CASSPRGTTFYNEQFF
TRBV7-9	many	NA	TRBJ2-7	TGTGCCAGCAGCTTATTAAGGGGAAGGAGCCCCTACGAGCAGTACTTC	CASSLLRGRSPYEQYF
TRBV5-6	many	TRBD1	TRBJ2-7	TGTGCCAGCAGCTTGGCCGGGACAGGGGCCCCCTACGAGCAGTACTTC	CASSLAGTGAPYEQYF
TRBV7-9	many	TRBD2	TRBJ2-7	TGTGCCAGCAGCTTAACTAGCGACTACGAGCAGTACTTC	CASSLTSDYEQYF
TRBV20-1	NA	TRBD2	TRBJ2-3	TGCAGTGCTGCGGCGCTAGCGGGGAACACAGATACGCAGTATTTT	CSAAALAGNTDTQYF
TRBV2	many	NA	TRBJ2-2	TGTGCCAGCGGGGGGGACAAAAACACCGGGGAGCTGTTTTTT	CASGGDKNTGELFF
TRBV6-1	NA	TRBD2	TRBJ2-3	TGTGCCAGCAGCCACGGACTAGCGGGAGCCCTAGATACGCAGTATTTT	CASSHGLAGALDTQYF
TRBV25-1	NA	TRBD1	TRBJ2-5	TGTGCCAGCAGTTCCGGGACAGGGTCGAGGGAGACCCAGTACTTC	CASSSGTGSRETQYF
TRBV5-1	many	TRBD1	TRBJ1-1	TGCGCCAGCAGCTCTGGGACAGTTGACATGAACACTGAAGCTTTCTTT	CASSSGTVDMNTEAFF
TRBV28	many	TRBD2	TRBJ2-1	TGTGCCAGCAGTTCTATTAGCGGGAGGACCTACAATGAGCAGTTCTTC	CASSSISGRTYNEQFF
TRBV28	many	NA	TRBJ2-5	TGTGCCAGCAGAGATCGGTGGACCCAGTACTTC	CASRDRWTQYF
TRBV3-1	many	TRBD2	TRBJ2-1	TGTGCCAGCAGCCACTGGCGGGAGGACCACAATGAGCAGTTCTTC	CASSHWREDHNEQFF
TRBV2	many	NA	TRBJ2-7	TGTGCCAGCAGTACACTGGGGGTCGGATACGAGCAGTACTTC	CASSTLGVGYEQYF